The source of this TCR beta chain is a study of OX40 agonist ivuxolimab in advanced cancers. Overall study context: Eligibility rules accepted prior anti-PD-1, anti-PD-L1 or anti-CTLA-4 therapy, and 40% to 50% had some.

A word on this clone: What it binds is not known.

Germline loops: CDR1 SNHLY, CDR2 FYNNEI. The CDR3 sequence is 17 residues long. With 3 bases removed from V and 1 base from J, the gap between germline ends came to 18 bases. Overall study results and limits: Normalized T-cell clonal expansion was also low in a subset of nonresponders.

TCRdb keeps only in-frame clones here, not all; method: immunoSEQ multiplex PCR. The table records roughly 70,000 clones, around 86% of them present only once. The source material was CD4+ or CD8+ T cells sorted from blood, sampled in a trial of the OX40 agonist ivuxolimab. This TCR was sampled from an adult with an advanced solid tumor such as melanoma, head and neck, liver or kidney cancer. The chain uses TRBV2 and TRBJ1-1; D might be TRBD1 (6 bases). This chain's CDR3 is CASSDPGANYKNTEAFF. Written as DNA, the CDR3 is TGTGCCAGCAGTGACCCAGGGGCGAATTACAAGAACACTGAAGCTTTCTTT.